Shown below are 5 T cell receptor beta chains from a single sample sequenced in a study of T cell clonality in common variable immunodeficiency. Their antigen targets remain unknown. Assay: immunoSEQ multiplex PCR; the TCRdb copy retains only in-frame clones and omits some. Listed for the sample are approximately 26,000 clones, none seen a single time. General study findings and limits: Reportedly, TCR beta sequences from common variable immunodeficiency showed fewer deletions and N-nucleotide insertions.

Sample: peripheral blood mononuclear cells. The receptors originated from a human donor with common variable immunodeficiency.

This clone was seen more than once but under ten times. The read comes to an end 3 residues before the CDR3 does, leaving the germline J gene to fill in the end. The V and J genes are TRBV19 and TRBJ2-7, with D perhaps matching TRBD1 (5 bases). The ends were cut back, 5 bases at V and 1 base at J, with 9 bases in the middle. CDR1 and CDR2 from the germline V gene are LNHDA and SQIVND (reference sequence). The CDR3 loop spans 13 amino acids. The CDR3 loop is CASSSPGSYEQYF. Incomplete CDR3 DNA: TGTGCCAGTAGTTCGCCAGGGTCCTACGAG.

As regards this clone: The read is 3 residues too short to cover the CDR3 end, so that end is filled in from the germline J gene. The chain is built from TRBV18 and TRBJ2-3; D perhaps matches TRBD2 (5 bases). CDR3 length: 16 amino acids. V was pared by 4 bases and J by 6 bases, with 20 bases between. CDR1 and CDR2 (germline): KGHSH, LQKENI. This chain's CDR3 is CASSQYFGRGFDTQYF. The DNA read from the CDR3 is TGTGCCAGCTCACAATATTTCGGACGGGGTTTTGATACG.

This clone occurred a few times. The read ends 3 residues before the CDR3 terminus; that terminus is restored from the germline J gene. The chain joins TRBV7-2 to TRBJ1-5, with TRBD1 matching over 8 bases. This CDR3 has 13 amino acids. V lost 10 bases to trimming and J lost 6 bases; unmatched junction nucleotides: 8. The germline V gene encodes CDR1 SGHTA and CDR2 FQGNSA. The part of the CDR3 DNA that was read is TGTGCCATCTCCGACAGGGGTTTTCAGCCC. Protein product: CAISDRGFQP. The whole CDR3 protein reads CAISDRGFQPQHF.

CDR3 region: CASSLDFGLAGELFF. Partial CDR3 DNA: TGTGCCAGCAGTTTGGACTTTGGGTTGGCCGGGGAG. The chain links TRBV6-2 or TRBV6-3 to TRBJ2-2, with D possibly matching TRBD2 (5 bases). Read data end 3 residues before the CDR3 end; the end is taken from the germline J gene. Germline CDR1 and CDR2: MNHEY and SVGEGT. V was pared by 4 bases and J by 6 bases, with 15 bases between. The CDR3 has 15 residues.

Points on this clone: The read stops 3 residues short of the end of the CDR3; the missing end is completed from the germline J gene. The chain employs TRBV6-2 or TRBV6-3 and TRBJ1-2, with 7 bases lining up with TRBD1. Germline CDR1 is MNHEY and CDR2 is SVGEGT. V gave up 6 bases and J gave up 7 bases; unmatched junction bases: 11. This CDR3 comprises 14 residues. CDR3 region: CASSPTKGAGGYTF. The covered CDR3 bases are TGTGCCAGCAGCCCTACCAAGGGGGCAGGTGGC.